Given below is one T cell receptor beta chain in context. The data are from a study of human T cells and chemical hapten exposure. There are 11 residues in the CDR3. Trimming removed 4 bases from V and 13 bases from J; junction bases left unmatched: 2. CDR1 is SGHRS, CDR2 YFSETQ, per germline. One entry per CDR3 protein results from TCRdb running MiXCR on the RACE reads. There are about 380,000 distinct CDR3 sequences in the sample; approximately 5.1% occur only once, and under 3% lies in the top ten. The time point is: patch test 1, 2 weeks after DPC sensitization. Treatment: therapeutic diphenylcyclopropenone sensitization with weekly scalp DPC. Extraction of total RNA was performed on unfractionated whole blood.

This chain uses TRBV5-1 with TRBJ1-4, with 9 bases lining up with TRBD1. The TCR was taken from a woman aged 50 to 65 with alopecia areata. Some clones in this sample may be carry-over from other donors' samples. The input for sequencing was whole blood, taken in connection with sensitization to the hapten diphenylcyclopropenone (DPC). CDR3 amino acids: CASSGQGRLFF. CDR3 DNA sequence: TGCGCCAGCAGCGGACAGGGGCGACTGTTTTTT.